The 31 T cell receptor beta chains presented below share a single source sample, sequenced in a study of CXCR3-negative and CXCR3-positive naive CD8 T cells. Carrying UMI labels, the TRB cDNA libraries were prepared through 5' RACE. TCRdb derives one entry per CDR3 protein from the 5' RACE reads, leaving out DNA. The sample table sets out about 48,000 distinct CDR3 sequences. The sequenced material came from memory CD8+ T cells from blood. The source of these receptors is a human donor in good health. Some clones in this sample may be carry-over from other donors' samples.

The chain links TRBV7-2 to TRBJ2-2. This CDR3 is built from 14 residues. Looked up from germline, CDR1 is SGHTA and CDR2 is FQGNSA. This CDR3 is CASSIARSTGELFF. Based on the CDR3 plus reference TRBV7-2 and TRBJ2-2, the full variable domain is GAGVSQSPSNKVTEKGKDVELRCDPISGHTALYWYRQSLGQGLEFLIYFQGNSAPDKSGLPSDRFSAERTGGSVSTLTIQRTQQEDSAVYLCASSIARSTGELFFGEGSRLTVL.

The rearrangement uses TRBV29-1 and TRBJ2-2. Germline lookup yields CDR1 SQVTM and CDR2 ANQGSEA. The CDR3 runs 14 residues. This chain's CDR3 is CSVVEAGSTGELFF.

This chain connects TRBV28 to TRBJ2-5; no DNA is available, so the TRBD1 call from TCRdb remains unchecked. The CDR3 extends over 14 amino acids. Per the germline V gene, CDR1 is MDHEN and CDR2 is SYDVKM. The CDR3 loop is CASSPGGTEETQYF.

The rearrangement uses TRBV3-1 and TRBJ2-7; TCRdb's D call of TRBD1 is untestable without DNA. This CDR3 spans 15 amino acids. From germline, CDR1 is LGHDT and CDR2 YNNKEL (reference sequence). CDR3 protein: CASSQATGGTYEQYF.

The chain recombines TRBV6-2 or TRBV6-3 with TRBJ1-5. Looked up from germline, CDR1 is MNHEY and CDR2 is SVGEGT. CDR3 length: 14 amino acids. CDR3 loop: CASSLGYSNQPQHF.

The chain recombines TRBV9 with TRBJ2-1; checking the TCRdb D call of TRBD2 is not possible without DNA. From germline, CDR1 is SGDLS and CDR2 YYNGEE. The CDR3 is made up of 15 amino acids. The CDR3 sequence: CASSASGIAYNEQFF.

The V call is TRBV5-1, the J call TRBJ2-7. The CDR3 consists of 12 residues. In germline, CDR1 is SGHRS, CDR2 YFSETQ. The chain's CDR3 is CASSEDGYEQYF. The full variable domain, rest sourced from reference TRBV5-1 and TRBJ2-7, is KAGVTQTPRYLIKTRGQQVTLSCSPISGHRSVSWYQQTPGQGLQFLFEYFSETQRNKGNFPGRFSGRQFSNSRSEMNVSTLELGDSALYLCASSEDGYEQYFGPGTRLTVT.

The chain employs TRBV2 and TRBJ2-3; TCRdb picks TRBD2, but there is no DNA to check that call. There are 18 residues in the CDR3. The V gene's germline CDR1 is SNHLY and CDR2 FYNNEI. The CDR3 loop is CASSETSGGHPSTDTQYF.

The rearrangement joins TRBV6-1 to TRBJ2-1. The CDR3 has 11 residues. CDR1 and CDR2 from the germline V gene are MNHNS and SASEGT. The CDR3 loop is CASTRYNEQFF.

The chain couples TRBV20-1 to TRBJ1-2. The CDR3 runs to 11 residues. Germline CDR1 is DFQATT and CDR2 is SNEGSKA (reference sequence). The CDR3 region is CSASFGGLNTF.

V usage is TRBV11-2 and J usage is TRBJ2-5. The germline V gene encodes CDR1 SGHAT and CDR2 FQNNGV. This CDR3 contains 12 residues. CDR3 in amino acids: CASSLGQETQYF.

This CDR3 reads CASSLSRAGQDEQYF. This chain joins TRBV28 and TRBJ2-7; TCRdb proposes TRBD1, but this gene call is untestable without DNA. The germline CDR1 and CDR2 sequences are MDHEN and SYDVKM. This CDR3 region has 15 residues.

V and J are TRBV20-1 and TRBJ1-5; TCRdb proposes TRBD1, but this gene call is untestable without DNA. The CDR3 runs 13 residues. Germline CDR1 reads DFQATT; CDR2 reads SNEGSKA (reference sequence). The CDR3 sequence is CSARDTSNQPQHF.

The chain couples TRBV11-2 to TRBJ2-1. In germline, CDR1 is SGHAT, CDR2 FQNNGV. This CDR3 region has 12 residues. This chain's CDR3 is CASSLDRHEQFF.

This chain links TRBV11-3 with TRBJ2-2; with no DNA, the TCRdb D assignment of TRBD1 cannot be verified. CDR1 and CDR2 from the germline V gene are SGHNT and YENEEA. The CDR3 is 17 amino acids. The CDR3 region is CASSWGPGTTGAGELFF. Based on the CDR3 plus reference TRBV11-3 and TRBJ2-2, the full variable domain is EAGVVQSPRYKIIEKKQPVAFWCNPISGHNTLYWYLQNLGQGPELLIRYENEEAVDDSQLPKDRFSAERLKGVDSTLKIQPAELGDSAVYLCASSWGPGTTGAGELFFGEGSRLTVL.

CDR3 sequence: CSAIQGNTEAFF. The chain is built from TRBV29-1 and TRBJ1-1; with no DNA, the TCRdb D assignment of TRBD1 cannot be verified. The CDR3 has 12 amino acids. Germline V gene sequence: CDR1 SQVTM, CDR2 ANQGSEA.

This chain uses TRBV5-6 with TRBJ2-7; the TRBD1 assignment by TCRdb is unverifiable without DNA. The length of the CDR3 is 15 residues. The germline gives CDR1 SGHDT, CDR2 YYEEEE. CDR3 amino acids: CASSSMRGAVYEQYF.

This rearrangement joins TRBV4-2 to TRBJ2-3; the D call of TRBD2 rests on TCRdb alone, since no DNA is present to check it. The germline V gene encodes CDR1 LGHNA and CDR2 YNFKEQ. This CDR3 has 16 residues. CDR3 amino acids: CASSQGLAGGPDTQYF.

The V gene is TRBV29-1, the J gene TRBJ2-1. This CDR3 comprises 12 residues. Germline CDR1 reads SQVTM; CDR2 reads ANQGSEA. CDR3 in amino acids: CSVEDSPNEQFF.

The chain's CDR3 is CSARGLNEQFF. The chain is built from TRBV20-1 and TRBJ2-1. Germline V CDR1 and CDR2: DFQATT, SNEGSKA (reference sequence). The CDR3 has 11 amino acids.

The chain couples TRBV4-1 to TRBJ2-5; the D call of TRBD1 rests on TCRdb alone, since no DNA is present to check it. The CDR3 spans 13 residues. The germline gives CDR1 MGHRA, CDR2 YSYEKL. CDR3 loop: CASRPDSQETQYF.

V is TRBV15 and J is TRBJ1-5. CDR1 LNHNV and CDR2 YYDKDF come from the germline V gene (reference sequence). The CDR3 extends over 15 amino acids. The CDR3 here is CATSRDKGPNQPQHF.

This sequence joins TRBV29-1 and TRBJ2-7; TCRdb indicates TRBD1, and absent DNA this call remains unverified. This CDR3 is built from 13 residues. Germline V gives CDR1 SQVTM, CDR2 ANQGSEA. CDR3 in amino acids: CSVRDEISYEQYF.

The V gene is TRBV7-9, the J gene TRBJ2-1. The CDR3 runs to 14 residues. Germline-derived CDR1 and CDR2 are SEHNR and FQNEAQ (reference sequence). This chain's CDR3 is CASSSPHSYNEQFF. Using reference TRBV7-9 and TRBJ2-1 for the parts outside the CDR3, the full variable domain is DTGVSQNPRHKITKRGQNVTFRCDPISEHNRLYWYRQTLGQGPEFLTYFQNEAQLEKSRLLSDRFSAERPKGSFSTLEIQRTEQGDSAMYLCASSSPHSYNEQFFGPGTRLTVL.

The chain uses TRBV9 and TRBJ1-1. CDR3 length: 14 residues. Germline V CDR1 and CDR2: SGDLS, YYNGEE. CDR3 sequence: CASSAFCGDTEAFF. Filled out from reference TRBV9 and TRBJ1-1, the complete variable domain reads DSGVTQTPKHLITATGQRVTLRCSPRSGDLSVYWYQQSLDQGLQFLIQYYNGEERAKGNILERFSAQQFPDLHSELNLSSLELGDSALYFCASSAFCGDTEAFFGQGTRLTVV.

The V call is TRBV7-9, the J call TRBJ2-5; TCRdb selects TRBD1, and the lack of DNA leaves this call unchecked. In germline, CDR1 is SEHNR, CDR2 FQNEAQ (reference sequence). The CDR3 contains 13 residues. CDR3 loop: CASSYPGGQALYF.

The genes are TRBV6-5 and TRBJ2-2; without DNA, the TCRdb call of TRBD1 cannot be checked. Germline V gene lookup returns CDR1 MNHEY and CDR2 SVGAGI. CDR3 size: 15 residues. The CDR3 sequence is CASSYSAGYTGELFF.

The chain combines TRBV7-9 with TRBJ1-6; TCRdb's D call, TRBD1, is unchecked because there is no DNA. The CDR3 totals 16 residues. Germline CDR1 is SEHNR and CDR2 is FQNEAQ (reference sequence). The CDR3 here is CASSSKDIRYNSPLHF.

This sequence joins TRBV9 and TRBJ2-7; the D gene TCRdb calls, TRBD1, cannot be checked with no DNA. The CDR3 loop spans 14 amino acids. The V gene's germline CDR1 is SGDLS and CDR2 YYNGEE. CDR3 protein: CASSLGGTNYEQYF.

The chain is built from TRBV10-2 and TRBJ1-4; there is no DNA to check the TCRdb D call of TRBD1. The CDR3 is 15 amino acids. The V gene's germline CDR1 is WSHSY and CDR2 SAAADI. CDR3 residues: CASSEGAASGEKLFF.

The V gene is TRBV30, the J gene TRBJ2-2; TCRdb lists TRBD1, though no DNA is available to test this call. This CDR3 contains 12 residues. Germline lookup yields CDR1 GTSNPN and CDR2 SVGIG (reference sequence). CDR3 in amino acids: CAWAGQGRELFF.